This T cell receptor beta chain was documented in a study of T-cell memory formation after mild COVID-19. Across the whole study: The two donors had largely donor-specific TCR clusters.

MiXCR was run by TCRdb on the 5' RACE reads, yielding one entry per CDR3 protein. The sample yields 200,000 to 300,000 distinct CDR3 sequences, 16% seen once. Whole-study results and caveats: Pre-infection memory carried some responding clones, suggesting that cross-reactive memory joined. A second wave expanding day 15 to 37 was CD4+-biased; contracting clones were balanced. Second-wave clones with a day 37 peak had unconfirmed SARS-CoV-2 specificity.

Ten or more counts support this clonotype. The antigen remains unidentified. CDR1 and CDR2 from the germline V gene are SGHTA and FQGTGA. With 5 bases removed from V and 7 bases from J, the gap between germline ends came to 16 bases. The CDR3 is 14 amino acids. The chain employs TRBV7-3 and TRBJ2-3; a possible D gene is TRBD1 (5 bases). The receptor's source is a man aged 18 to 30 who had mild COVID-19 (a few samples of this study predate the infection). Cell type and time point are not known. The sample comprised PBMCs or a T cell subset sorted from them (not recorded which). The CDR3 spells CASSPSEPGHTQYF. CDR3 in DNA: TGTGCCAGCAGCCCATCCGAGCCAGGGCATACGCAGTATTTT.